A selection of T cell receptor beta chains follows, all from one sample in a study of T-cell reconstitution after alpha-beta-depleted transplantation in children. Via MiXCR, TCRdb re-called the PCR reads, giving one row per CDR3 protein. The data show 500,000 to 650,000 distinct CDR3 sequences, with about an eighth seen just once and 2% to 2.5% held by the top ten. The sample here was PBMCs, mostly from graft donor cells, taken 360 days after TCRalphabeta/CD19-depleted stem cell transplant. These TCRs come from a male patient under 18 who had a stem cell transplant for acute myeloid leukemia, so the T cells may come from the graft donor. CDR3s include the opening cysteine and the closing phenylalanine or tryptophan. D genes are given only for firm matches. Some rows have no size entry. The others give once, few or many, or a class for an expanded clone.

>TRBD2|TRBJ2-5|TRBV5-1|NA
CASRPHSGTASQYF
TGCGCCAGCAGGCCTCATAGCGGGACGGCGTCCCAGTACTTC
>NA|TRBJ2-3|TRBV14|many
CASSQGARGDTQYF
TGTGCCAGCAGCCAGGGCGCACGGGGAGATACGCAGTATTTT
>NA|TRBJ2-1|TRBV7-3|few
CASSPRGANTYNEQFF
TGTGCCAGCAGCCCACGGGGAGCCAATACCTACAATGAGCAGTTCTTC
>NA|TRBJ2-7|TRBV20-1|few
CSARDSGSSYEQYF
TGCAGTGCTAGAGACAGCGGGTCCTCCTACGAGCAGTACTTC
>TRBD1|TRBJ2-1|TRBV19|NA
CASSTDRAGYNEQFF
TGTGCCAGTAGTACGGACAGGGCAGGCTACAATGAGCAGTTCTTC
>TRBD2|TRBJ2-5|TRBV12-3/TRBV12-4|NA
CASSLTLAGRETQYF
TGTGCCAGCAGTTTAACCCTAGCGGGGCGAGAGACCCAGTACTTC
>NA|TRBJ1-2|TRBV7-9|NA
CASSLGSRGGNYGYTF
TGTGCCAGCAGCTTAGGAAGCCGGGGCGGCAACTATGGCTACACCTTC
>NA|TRBJ2-3|TRBV7-3|few
CASGGDSSDTQYF
TGTGCCAGCGGGGGAGATTCGTCAGATACGCAGTATTTT
>NA|TRBJ2-5|TRBV5-1|NA
CASSLEGFWYQETQYF
TGCGCCAGCAGCTTGGAAGGTTTTTGGTACCAAGAGACCCAGTACTTC
>TRBD1|TRBJ2-2|TRBV28|NA
CVTDRGRNGELFF
TGTGTCACCGACAGGGGGCGGAACGGGGAGCTGTTTTTT
>TRBD2|TRBJ2-3|TRBV29-1|NA
CSVLGLGSTDTQYF
TGCAGCGTACTCGGACTAGGGAGCACAGATACGCAGTATTTT
>NA|TRBJ2-7|TRBV3-1|NA
CASSQRVYPVGEQYF
TGTGCCAGCAGCCAGCGCGTGTACCCCGTGGGCGAGCAGTACTTC
>NA|TRBJ2-7|TRBV20-1|NA
CSARESSVYEQYF
TGCAGTGCTAGAGAGTCTAGCGTCTACGAGCAGTACTTC
>NA|TRBJ2-7|TRBV7-9|few
CASSFSETYEQYF
TGTGCCAGCAGCTTCTCTGAAACCTACGAGCAGTACTTC
>NA|TRBJ2-5|TRBV4-2|NA
CASSPRARGQETQYF
TGTGCCAGCAGCCCCCGGGCCCGAGGGCAAGAGACCCAGTACTTC
>NA|TRBJ1-2|TRBV6-5|few
CASSYQGNYGYTF
TGTGCCAGCAGTTACCAGGGTAACTATGGCTACACCTTC
>NA|TRBJ2-2|TRBV28|NA
CASSFRANTGELFF
TGTGCCAGCAGTTTCCGGGCGAACACCGGGGAGCTGTTTTTT
>TRBD1|TRBJ2-7|TRBV6-2/TRBV6-3|once
CASDRGDSYEQYF
TGTGCCAGCGACAGGGGGGACTCCTACGAGCAGTACTTC
>NA|TRBJ2-7|TRBV3-1|many
CASSQDRSLLSYEQYF
TGTGCCAGCAGCCAAGATCGTAGCCTACTCTCCTACGAGCAGTACTTC
>TRBD1|TRBJ1-1|TRBV6-5|NA
CASSSGGTNTEAFF
TGTGCCAGCAGTTCAGGGGGGACGAACACTGAAGCTTTCTTT
>NA|TRBJ2-1|TRBV2|NA
CASSGGHASNEQFF
TGTGCCAGCAGTGGGGGCCACGCTTCCAATGAGCAGTTCTTC
>NA|TRBJ2-3|TRBV28|NA
CASSIVPRTDTQYF
TGTGCCAGCAGCATCGTACCCCGCACAGATACGCAGTATTTT
>NA|TRBJ2-2|TRBV12-3/TRBV12-4|many
CASRPRMPTGELFF
TGTGCCAGCAGACCAAGGATGCCCACCGGGGAGCTGTTTTTT
>NA|TRBJ2-1|TRBV7-2|NA
CASSLRPSGASYNEQFF
TGTGCCAGCAGCTTACGCCCTTCGGGGGCCTCCTACAATGAGCAGTTCTTC
>TRBD2|TRBJ2-5|TRBV29-1|NA
CSVAPRLALQETQYF
TGCAGCGTCGCCCCCAGACTAGCGCTTCAAGAGACCCAGTACTTC